Listed here is a single T cell receptor (beta chain). Germline assignment: CDR1 KGHDR and CDR2 SFDVKD. The CDR3 sequence is 16 residues long. With 3 bases clipped from V and 3 bases from J, the junction kept 5 bases outside the gene matches. Each CDR3 protein gets one entry after TCRdb re-called the 5' RACE reads with MiXCR. The table shows about 620,000 distinct CDR3 sequences, with roughly 18% occurring only once. The data were obtained in a study of T-cell memory formation after mild COVID-19. The V gene is TRBV24-1, the J gene TRBJ2-3; the match to TRBD1 covers 10 bases. Material for sequencing was PBMCs or a T cell subset sorted from them (not recorded which). The sequence came from an adult woman who had mild COVID-19 (a few samples of this study predate the infection). Cell type and time point are not known. The CDR3 nucleotides are TGTGCCACCAGTGATCCGACAGGGGGCTATACAGATACGCAGTATTTT. It specifies CATSDPTGGYTDTQYF.